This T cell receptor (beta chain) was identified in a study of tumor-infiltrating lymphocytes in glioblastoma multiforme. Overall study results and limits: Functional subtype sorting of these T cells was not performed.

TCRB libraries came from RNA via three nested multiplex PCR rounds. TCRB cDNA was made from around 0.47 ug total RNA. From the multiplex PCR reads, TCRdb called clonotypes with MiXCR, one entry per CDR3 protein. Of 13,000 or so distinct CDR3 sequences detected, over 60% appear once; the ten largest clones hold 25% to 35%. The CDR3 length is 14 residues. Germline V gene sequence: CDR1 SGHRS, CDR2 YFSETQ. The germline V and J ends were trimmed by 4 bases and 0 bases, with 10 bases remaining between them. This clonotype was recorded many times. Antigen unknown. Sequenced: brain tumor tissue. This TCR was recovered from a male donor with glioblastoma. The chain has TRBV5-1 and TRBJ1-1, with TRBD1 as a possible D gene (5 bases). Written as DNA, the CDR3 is TGCGCCAGCAGCATGGGACCTTTGAACACTGAAGCTTTCTTT. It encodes CASSMGPLNTEAFF.